This TCR beta chain originates from a study of identical twins. General study findings and limits: Those out-of-frame alpha sequences shared by twins showed an excess of low generation probability. Researchers reported weaker excess twin sharing in beta out-of-frame sequences. Zero-insertion analyses might be partly confounded by invariant T cells like MAIT and iNKT.

Each CDR3 protein is one row after TCRdb ran MiXCR on the 5' RACE reads. The sample consists of a few hundred thousand distinct CDR3 sequences, 7% to 9.5% of them appearing once. About this clonotype: Its matching antigen is unknown.

The TCR was taken from a woman aged 45-59 years in good health. The specimen was naive T cells sorted from blood.

The CDR3 bases are TGTGCCAGCACCCCCTGGGCGGGAGAGGAAGATACGCAGTATTTT. Protein sequence: CASTPWAGEEDTQYF. V and J are TRBV11-2 and TRBJ2-3; 7 nucleotides align to TRBD2. The V gene end was trimmed by 7 bases and the J gene end by 5 bases; junction bases not matched to a gene: 12. This CDR3 is built from 15 residues. The germline gives CDR1 SGHAT, CDR2 FQNNGV.